A selection of T cell receptor beta chains follows, all from one sample in a study of T cells after posttransplantation cyclophosphamide. Repertoires were generated with immunoSEQ multiplex PCR, while TCRdb's copy carries only in-frame clones and drops some. The sample presents 30,000 to 35,000 clones, none singletons. Sequences were obtained from PBMCs. The receptors stem from a woman aged 45-60 years in good health and a related stem cell transplant donor. Both conserved end residues are trimmed from each CDR3. A D gene is named only where the DNA matches it firmly.

V gene: TRBV28
CDR3 length: 13
J gene: TRBJ2-5
D gene: TRBD1
CDR3 protein: ASSLNRGVYETQY

V gene: TRBV12-3/TRBV12-4
CDR3 length: 12
J gene: TRBJ1-5
D gene: TRBD1
CDR3 protein: ASSDRGPAQPQH

V gene: TRBV24-1
CDR3 length: 10
J gene: TRBJ2-1
D gene: .
CDR3 protein: ATSDLAGEQF

V gene: TRBV29-1
CDR3 length: 12
J gene: TRBJ2-2
D gene: .
CDR3 protein: SVLGPGNTGELF

V gene: TRBV7-2
CDR3 length: 13
J gene: TRBJ1-3
D gene: .
CDR3 protein: ASSPGASSGNTIY

V gene: TRBV11-2
CDR3 length: 11
J gene: TRBJ2-1
D gene: .
CDR3 protein: ASSLARPNEQF

V gene: TRBV19
CDR3 length: 14
J gene: TRBJ1-5
D gene: .
CDR3 protein: ASSIGGAGFHQPQH

V gene: TRBV6-5
CDR3 length: 11
J gene: TRBJ2-7
D gene: .
CDR3 protein: ASSYKGSYEQY

V gene: TRBV29-1
CDR3 length: 11
J gene: TRBJ2-2
D gene: .
CDR3 protein: SVDHRNTGELF

V gene: TRBV7-6
CDR3 length: 11
J gene: TRBJ1-1
D gene: .
CDR3 protein: ASSSGADTEAF

V gene: TRBV27
CDR3 length: 11
J gene: TRBJ1-1
D gene: .
CDR3 protein: ASSSKGGGEAF

V gene: TRBV30
CDR3 length: 12
J gene: TRBJ1-1
D gene: TRBD1
CDR3 protein: AWSPGTGMTEAF

V gene: TRBV28
CDR3 length: 12
J gene: TRBJ2-1
D gene: TRBD2
CDR3 protein: ASSPGLASNEQF

V gene: TRBV19
CDR3 length: 11
J gene: TRBJ1-2
D gene: TRBD1
CDR3 protein: ASVQGASYGYT

V gene: TRBV4-2
CDR3 length: 12
J gene: TRBJ1-5
D gene: .
CDR3 protein: ASSHTGSNQPQH

V gene: TRBV5-1
CDR3 length: 13
J gene: TRBJ2-1
D gene: TRBD2
CDR3 protein: ASREGTSSYNEQF

V gene: TRBV4-1
CDR3 length: 13
J gene: TRBJ2-1
D gene: TRBD2
CDR3 protein: ASSQGLAGAGEQF

V gene: TRBV6-2/TRBV6-3
CDR3 length: 12
J gene: TRBJ2-4
D gene: .
CDR3 protein: ASGRGGTKNIQY

V gene: TRBV6-6
CDR3 length: 14
J gene: TRBJ2-7
D gene: .
CDR3 protein: ASSSSTGVYHYEQY

V gene: TRBV5-1
CDR3 length: 13
J gene: TRBJ2-5
D gene: .
CDR3 protein: ASSLEVADQETQY

V gene: TRBV5-1
CDR3 length: 13
J gene: TRBJ2-3
D gene: TRBD2
CDR3 protein: AELSSGRTTDTQY

V gene: TRBV18
CDR3 length: 13
J gene: TRBJ1-1
D gene: .
CDR3 protein: ASSPPGLVNTEAF